This T cell receptor beta chain was recovered during a study of T cell changes during pregnancy in multiple sclerosis. The CDR3 length is 17 residues. Germline CDR1 is MDHEN and CDR2 is SYDVKM. V dropped 7 bases and J dropped 0; count of bases not matched to a gene: 14. Data came from immunoSEQ multiplex PCR; TCRdb stores just in-frame clones and leaves some out. The sample shows tens of thousands of clones, around 89% of them seen only once. This receptor was identified in a female donor with multiple sclerosis, enrolled in a pregnancy study. The chain combines TRBV28 with TRBJ2-7; 8 bases align to TRBD2. The sequences come from CD4+ T cells from peripheral blood mononuclear cells, collected after pregnancy. CDR3 nucleotides: TGTGCCAGCACCTTTAGCGGGGCAGGGGCCTCCTCCTACGAGCAGTACTTC. It encodes CASTFSGAGASSYEQYF.